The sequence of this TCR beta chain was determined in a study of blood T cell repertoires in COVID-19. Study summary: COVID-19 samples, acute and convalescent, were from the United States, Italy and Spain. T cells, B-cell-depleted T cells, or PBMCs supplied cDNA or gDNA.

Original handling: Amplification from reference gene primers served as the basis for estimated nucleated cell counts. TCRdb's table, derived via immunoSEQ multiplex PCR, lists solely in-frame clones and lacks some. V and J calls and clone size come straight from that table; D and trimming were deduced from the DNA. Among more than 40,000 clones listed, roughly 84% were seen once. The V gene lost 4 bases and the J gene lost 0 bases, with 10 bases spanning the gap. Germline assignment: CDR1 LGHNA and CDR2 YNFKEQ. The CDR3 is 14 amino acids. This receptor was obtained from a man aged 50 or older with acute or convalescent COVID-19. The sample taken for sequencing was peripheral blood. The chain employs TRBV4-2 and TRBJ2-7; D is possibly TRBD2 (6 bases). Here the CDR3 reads CASSRTKSSYEQYF. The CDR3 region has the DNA TGTGCCAGCAGCCGGACTAAAAGCTCCTACGAGCAGTACTTC.